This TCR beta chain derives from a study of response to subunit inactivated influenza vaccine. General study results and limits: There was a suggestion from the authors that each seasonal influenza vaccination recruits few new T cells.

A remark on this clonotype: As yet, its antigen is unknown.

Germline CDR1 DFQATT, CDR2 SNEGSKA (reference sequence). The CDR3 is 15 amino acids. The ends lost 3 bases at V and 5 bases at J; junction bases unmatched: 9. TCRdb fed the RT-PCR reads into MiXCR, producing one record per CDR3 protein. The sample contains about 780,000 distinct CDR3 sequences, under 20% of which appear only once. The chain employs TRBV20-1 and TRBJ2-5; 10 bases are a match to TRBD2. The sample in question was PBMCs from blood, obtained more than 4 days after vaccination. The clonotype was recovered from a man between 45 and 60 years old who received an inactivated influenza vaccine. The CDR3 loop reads CSARSFRAGGETQYF. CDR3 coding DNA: TGCAGTGCTAGGTCTTTTCGAGCGGGAGGGGAGACCCAGTACTTC.